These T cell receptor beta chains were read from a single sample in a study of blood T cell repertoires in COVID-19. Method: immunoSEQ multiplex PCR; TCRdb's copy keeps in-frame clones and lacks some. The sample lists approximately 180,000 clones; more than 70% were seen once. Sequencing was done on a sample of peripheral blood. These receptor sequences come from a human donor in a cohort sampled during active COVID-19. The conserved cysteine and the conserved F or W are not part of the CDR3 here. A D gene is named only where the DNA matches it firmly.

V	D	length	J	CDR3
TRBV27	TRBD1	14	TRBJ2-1	ASRPDRGKAYNEQF
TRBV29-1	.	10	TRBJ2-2	SVSSRAGELF
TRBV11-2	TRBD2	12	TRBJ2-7	ASRRLAGGYEQY
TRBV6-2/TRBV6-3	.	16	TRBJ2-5	ASSYSTATAGPRETQY
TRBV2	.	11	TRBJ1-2	ASSVPRVGGYT
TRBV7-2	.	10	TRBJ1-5	ASSSGNQPQH
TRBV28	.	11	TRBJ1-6	ASSWQGESPLH
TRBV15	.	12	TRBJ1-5	ATSRGGVGQPQH
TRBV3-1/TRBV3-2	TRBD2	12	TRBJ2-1	ASSQGLGYNEQF
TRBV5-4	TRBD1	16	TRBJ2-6	ASSSQGEGLSGANVLT
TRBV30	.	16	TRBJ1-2	AWSRFGATRLSNYGYT
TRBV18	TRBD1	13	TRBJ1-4	ASSGQGATNEKLF
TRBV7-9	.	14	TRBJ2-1	ASSLGGGKGYNEQF
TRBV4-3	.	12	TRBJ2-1	ASSQDTGNNEQF
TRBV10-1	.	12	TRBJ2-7	ASSGGGVAYEQY
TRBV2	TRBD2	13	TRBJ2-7	ASSSGTSGYYEQY
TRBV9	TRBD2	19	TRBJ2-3	ASSAPPGLAGASIGTDTQY
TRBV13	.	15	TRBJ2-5	ASSLTPGRGGQETQY